This TCR beta chain originates from a study of CD49a tissue-resident CD8 T cells in human skin (dated by TCRdb to 2016 to 2017). With respect to the entire study: Tissue-resident memory CD8+ T cell subsets in human skin, defined by CD49a, CD69 and CD103 expression, were examined in the study.

The germline V gene encodes CDR1 SGDLS and CDR2 YYNGEE. Including cysteine and phenylalanine, the CDR3 has 14 amino acids. Only the CDR3 portion is preserved as DNA: 42 bases, with reading frame beginning at the first base. The V end gives up 5 bases and the J end 4 bases, leaving 8 bases in the junction not matched to a gene. The library was obtained by the immunoSEQ multiplex PCR assay. As for how the authors treated the data: Frequencies of TCR V beta family usage were compared among the sorted CD8+ T cell populations from blood, dermis and epidermis. In its TCRdb copy, this immuneACCESS table keeps in-frame sequences only and misses some clones. Where compared with another copy, unresolved V genes explain less than half of these, and the others have no known cause. That table furnishes V, J and clone size, whereas the DNA furnished D and trimming. Counted in this sample were over a thousand clones; roughly three fifths of them appeared once. Of the sample, about 30% falls within the top ten clones.

For about 5 healthy donors, CD8+ T cells were sorted from blood, dermis and epidermis, and the TCR beta CDR3 regions of these cells were analysed. All TCR-sequenced donors were healthy individuals, and each provided both blood and skin samples. CD8+ T cell populations were isolated by sorting before TCR beta sequencing. In regard to this clone: Its antigen is currently not known. It has no much larger one-base neighbor in the sample; base qualities were not kept.

This sequence was found in a human donor in good health. The V and J segments used are TRBV9 and TRBJ1-2, with TRBD1 identical over 7 junction bases. The sample was CLA- CD8+ effector memory T cells sorted from blood. The sequenced DNA is TGTGCCAGCAGGGAGGTTGGACAGGTCTATGGCTACACCTTC. It translates as CASREVGQVYGYTF.